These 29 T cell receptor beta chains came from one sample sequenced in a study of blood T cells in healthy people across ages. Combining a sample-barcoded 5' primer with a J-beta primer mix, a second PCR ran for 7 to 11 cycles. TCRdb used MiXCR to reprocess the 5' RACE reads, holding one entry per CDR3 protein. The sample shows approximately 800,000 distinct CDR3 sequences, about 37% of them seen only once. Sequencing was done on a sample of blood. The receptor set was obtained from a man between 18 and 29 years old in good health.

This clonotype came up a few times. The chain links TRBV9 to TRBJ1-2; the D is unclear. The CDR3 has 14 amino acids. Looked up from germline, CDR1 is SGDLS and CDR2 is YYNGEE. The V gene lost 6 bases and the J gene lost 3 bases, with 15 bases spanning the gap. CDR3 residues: CASTSWGGYYGYTF. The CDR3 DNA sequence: TGTGCCAGCACCTCTTGGGGAGGCTACTATGGCTACACCTTC.

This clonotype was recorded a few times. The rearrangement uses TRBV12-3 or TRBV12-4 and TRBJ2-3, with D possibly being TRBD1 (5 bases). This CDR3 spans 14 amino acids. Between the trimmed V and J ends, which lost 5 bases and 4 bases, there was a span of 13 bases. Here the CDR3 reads CASSTSRASDTQYF. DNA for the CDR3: TGTGCCAGCAGTACCAGCAGGGCGTCAGATACGCAGTATTTT.

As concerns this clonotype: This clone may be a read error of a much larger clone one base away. CDR3 amino acids: CASSVGPGNEQYF. In DNA form, the CDR3 reads TGTGCCAGCAGCGTAGGTCCAGGCAATGAGCAGTACTTC. The rearrangement links TRBV9 to TRBJ2-1; D gene unclear. The J call may be in error: the DNA end matches TRBJ2-7 better. This CDR3 is built from 13 residues. Germline lookup yields CDR1 SGDLS and CDR2 YYNGEE.

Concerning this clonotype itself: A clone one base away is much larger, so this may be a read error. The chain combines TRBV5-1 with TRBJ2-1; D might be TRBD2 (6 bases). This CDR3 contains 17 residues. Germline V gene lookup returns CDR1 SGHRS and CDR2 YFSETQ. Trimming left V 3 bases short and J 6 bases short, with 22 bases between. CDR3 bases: TGCGCCAGCAGCTCGGAGGGAGACATATCTCCTTCCAATGAGCAGTTCTTC. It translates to CASSSEGDISPSNEQFF.

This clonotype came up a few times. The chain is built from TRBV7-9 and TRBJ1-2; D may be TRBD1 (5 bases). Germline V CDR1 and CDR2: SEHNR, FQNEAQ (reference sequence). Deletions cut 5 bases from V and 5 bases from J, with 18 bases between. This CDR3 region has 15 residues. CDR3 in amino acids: CASSPRWDGRYGYTF. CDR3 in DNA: TGTGCCAGCAGCCCCCGGTGGGACGGAAGATATGGCTACACCTTC. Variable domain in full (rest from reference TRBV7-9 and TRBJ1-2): DTGVSQNPRHKITKRGQNVTFRCDPISEHNRLYWYRQTLGQGPEFLTYFQNEAQLEKSRLLSDRFSAERPKGSFSTLEIQRTEQGDSAMYLCASSPRWDGRYGYTFGSGTRLTVV.

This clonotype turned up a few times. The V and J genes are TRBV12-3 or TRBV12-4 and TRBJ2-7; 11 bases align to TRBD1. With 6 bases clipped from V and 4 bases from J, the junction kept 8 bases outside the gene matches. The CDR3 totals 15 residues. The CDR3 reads CASSPMDRGLYEQYF. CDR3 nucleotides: TGTGCCAGCAGCCCTATGGACAGGGGGCTGTACGAGCAGTACTTC.

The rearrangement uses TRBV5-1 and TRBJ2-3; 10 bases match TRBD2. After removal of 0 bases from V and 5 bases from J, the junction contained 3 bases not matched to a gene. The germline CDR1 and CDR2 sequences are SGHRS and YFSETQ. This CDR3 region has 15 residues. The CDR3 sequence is CASSLARTSGDTQYF. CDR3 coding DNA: TGCGCCAGCAGCTTGGCCCGGACTAGCGGAGATACGCAGTATTTT.

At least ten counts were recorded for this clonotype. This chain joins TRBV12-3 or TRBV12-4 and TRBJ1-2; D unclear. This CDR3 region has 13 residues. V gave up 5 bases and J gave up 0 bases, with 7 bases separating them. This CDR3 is CASSGGANYGYTF. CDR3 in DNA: TGTGCCAGCAGTGGAGGAGCTAACTATGGCTACACCTTC.

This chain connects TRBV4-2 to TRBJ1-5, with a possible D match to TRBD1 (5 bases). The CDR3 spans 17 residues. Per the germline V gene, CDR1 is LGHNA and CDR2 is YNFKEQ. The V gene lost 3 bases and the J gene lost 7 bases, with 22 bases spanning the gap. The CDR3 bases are TGTGCCAGCAGCCACCAAGCCGAGGACACTCAAAAGCAGCCCCAGCATTTT. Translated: CASSHQAEDTQKQPQHF.

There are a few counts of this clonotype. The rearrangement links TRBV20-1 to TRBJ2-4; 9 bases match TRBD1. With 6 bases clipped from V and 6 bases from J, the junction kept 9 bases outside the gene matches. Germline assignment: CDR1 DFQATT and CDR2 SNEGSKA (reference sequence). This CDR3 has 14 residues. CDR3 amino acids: CSAPGQGMGNIQYF. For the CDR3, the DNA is TGCAGTGCACCGGGACAGGGCATGGGAAACATTCAGTACTTC.

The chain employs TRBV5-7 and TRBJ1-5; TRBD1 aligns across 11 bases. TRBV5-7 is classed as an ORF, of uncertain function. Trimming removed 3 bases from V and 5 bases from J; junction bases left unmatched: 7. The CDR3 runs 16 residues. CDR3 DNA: TGTGCCAGCAGCTCTGGACAGGGGGCCCCCTATCAGCCCCAGCATTTT. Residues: CASSSGQGAPYQPQHF.

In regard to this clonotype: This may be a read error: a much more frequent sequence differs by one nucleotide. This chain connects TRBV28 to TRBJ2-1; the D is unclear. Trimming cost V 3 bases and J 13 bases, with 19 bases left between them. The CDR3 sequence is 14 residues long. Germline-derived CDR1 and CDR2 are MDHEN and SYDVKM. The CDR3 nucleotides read TGTGCCAGCAGTTTGCTGAGTTCTACCGAGACCCAGTTCTTC. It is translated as CASSLLSSTETQFF.

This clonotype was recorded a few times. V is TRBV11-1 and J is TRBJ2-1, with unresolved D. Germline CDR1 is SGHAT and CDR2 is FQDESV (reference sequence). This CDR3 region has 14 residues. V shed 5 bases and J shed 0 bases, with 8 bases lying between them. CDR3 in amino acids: CASSPNPSYNEQFF. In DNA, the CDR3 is TGTGCCAGCAGCCCCAATCCCTCCTACAATGAGCAGTTCTTC.

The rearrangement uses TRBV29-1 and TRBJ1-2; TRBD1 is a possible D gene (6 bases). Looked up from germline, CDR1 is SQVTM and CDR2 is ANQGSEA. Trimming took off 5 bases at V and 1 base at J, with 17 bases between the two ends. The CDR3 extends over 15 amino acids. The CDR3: CSVPRRTERNYGYTF. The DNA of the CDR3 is TGCAGCGTTCCCCGAAGGACAGAGCGTAACTATGGCTACACCTTC.

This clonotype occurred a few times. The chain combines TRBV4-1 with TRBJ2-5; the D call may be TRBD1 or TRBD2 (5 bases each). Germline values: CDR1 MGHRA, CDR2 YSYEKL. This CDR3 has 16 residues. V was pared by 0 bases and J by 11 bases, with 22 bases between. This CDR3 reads CASSQEVWDLRNEQYF. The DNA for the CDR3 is TGCGCCAGCAGCCAAGAGGTATGGGACCTAAGGAATGAGCAGTACTTC.

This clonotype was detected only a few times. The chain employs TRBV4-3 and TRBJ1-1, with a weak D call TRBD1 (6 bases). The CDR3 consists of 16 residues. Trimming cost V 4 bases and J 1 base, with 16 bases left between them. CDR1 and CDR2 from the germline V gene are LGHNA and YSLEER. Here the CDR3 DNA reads TGCGCCAGCAGCCGCGGGGTCGGACAGACGAACACTGAAGCTTTCTTT. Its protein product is CASSRGVGQTNTEAFF.

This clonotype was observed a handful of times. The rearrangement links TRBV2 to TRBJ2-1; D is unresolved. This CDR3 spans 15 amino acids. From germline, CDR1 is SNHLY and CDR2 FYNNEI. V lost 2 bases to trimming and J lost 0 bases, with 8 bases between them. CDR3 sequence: CASSERRSSYNEQFF. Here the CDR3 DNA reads TGTGCCAGCAGTGAACGCCGGAGCTCCTACAATGAGCAGTTCTTC.

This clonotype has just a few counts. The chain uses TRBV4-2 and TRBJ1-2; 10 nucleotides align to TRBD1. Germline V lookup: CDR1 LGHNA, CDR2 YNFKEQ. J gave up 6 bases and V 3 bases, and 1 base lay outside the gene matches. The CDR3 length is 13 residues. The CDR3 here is CASSHGQGDGYTF. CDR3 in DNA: TGTGCCAGCAGCCATGGACAGGGGGATGGCTACACCTTC.

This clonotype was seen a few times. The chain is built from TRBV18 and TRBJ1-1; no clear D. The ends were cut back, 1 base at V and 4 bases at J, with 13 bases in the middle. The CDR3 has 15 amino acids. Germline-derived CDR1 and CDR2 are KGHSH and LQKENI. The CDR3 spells CASSPLDPRGTEAFF. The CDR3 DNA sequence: TGTGCCAGCTCACCACTCGACCCACGGGGCACTGAAGCTTTCTTT.

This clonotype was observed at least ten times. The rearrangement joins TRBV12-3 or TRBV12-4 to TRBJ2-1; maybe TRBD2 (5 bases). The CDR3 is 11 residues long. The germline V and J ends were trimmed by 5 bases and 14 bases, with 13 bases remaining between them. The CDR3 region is CASSRGTFEFF. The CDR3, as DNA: TGTGCCAGCAGTCGGGGTACTTTCGAGTTCTTC.

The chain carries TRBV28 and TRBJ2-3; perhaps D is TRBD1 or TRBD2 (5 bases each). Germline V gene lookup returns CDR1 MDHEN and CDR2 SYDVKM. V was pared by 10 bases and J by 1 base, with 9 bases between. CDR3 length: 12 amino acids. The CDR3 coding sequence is TGTGCCATCGGGACGGGCACAGATACGCAGTATTTT. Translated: CAIGTGTDTQYF.

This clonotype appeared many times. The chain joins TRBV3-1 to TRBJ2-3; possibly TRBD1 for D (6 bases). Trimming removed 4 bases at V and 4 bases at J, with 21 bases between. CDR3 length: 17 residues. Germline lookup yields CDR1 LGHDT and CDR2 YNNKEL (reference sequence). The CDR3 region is CASSRLLGGEVADTQYF. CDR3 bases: TGTGCCAGCAGCCGACTCCTTGGGGGCGAGGTGGCAGATACGCAGTATTTT.

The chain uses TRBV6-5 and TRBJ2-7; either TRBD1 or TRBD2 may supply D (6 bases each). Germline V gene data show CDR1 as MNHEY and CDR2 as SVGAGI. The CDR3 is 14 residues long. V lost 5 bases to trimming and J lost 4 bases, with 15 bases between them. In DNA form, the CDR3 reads TGTGCCAGCAGTCGGGGGCCCGGAGTGTACGAGCAGTACTTC. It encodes CASSRGPGVYEQYF.

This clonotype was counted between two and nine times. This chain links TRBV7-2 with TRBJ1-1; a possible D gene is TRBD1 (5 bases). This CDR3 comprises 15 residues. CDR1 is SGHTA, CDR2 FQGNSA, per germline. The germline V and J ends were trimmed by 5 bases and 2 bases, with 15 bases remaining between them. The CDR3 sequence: CASSLGVGLNTEAFF. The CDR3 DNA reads TGTGCCAGCAGCCTGGGGGTAGGGCTCAACACTGAAGCTTTCTTT.

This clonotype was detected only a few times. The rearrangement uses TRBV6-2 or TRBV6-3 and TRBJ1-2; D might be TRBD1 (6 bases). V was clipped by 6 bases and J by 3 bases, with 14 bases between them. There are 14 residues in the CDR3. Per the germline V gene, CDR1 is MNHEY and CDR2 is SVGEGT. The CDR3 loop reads CASSPLTGDYGYTF. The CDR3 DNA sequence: TGTGCCAGCAGCCCTCTGACAGGCGACTATGGCTACACCTTC.

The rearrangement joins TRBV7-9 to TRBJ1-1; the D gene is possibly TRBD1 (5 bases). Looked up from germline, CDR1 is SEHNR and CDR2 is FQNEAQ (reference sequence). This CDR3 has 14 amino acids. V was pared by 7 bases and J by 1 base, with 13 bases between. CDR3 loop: CASTHPGGNTEAFF. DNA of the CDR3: TGTGCCAGCACCCACCCCGGGGGGAACACTGAAGCTTTCTTT.

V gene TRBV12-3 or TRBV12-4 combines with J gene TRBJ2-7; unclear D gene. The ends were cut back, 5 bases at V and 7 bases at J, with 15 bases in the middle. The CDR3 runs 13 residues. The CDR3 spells CASSPRFAGEQYF. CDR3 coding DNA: TGTGCCAGCAGTCCCCGATTCGCTGGGGAGCAGTACTTC.

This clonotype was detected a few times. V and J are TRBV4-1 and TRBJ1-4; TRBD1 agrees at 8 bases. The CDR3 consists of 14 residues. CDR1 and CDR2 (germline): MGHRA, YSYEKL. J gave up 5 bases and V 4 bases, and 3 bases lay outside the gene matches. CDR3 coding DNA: TGCGCCAGCAGCCCGTACAGGGGGAATGAAAAACTGTTTTTT. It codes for CASSPYRGNEKLFF.

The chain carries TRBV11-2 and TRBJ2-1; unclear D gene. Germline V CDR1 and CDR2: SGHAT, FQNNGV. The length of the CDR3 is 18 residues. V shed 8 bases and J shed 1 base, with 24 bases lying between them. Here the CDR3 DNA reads TGTGCCAGCGGCTCCCCACTACGAGAAAACCCGTCCTACAATGAGCAGTTCTTC. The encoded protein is CASGSPLRENPSYNEQFF.